These 31 T cell receptor beta chains were all obtained from the same sample, sequenced in a study of cytomegalovirus exposure and HLA in healthy donors. The PCR made use of 60 Vbeta and 13 Jbeta primers. The method was immunoSEQ multiplex PCR; TCRdb's version includes in-frame clones alone and lacks a portion of them. Here the sample spans about 110,000 clones, roughly 82% being singletons. Source material: PBMCs. The receptor set was obtained from a man aged 45 to 65 in good health and CMV-seronegative.

This chain connects TRBV10-3 to TRBJ1-1, with 7 bases that match TRBD1. The CDR3 covers 13 residues. Germline-derived CDR1 and CDR2 are ENHRY and SYGVKD. V trimming: 6 bases; J trimming: 7 bases; junction bases outside the gene matches: 8. The CDR3: CAIRPDRENEAFF. The CDR3 region has the DNA TGTGCCATCAGACCCGACAGGGAGAATGAAGCTTTCTTT.

V gene TRBV30 combines with J gene TRBJ1-2; D might be TRBD1 (5 bases). Germline CDR1 is GTSNPN and CDR2 is SVGIG (reference sequence). The CDR3 loop spans 13 amino acids. V gave up 3 bases and J gave up 4 bases, with 12 bases separating them. This chain's CDR3 is CAWRGGPFYGYTF. The CDR3 DNA sequence: TGTGCCTGGAGGGGGGGACCATTCTATGGCTACACCTTC. Supplemented by reference TRBV30 and TRBJ1-2, the full variable domain reads SQTIHQWPATLVQPVGSPLSLECTVEGTSNPNLYWYRQAAGRGLQLLFYSVGIGQISSEVPQNLSASRPQDRQFILSSKKLLLSDSGFYLCAWRGGPFYGYTFGSGTRLTVV.

The chain links TRBV27 to TRBJ2-1; 16 positions agree with TRBD2. Germline CDR1 is MNHEY and CDR2 is SMNVEV (reference sequence). The CDR3 spans 19 residues. Trimming took 6 bases from V and 8 from J; bases not matched to a gene: 16. The CDR3: CASRQPGLAGGRVVYEQFF. In DNA, the CDR3 is TGTGCCAGCAGACAGCCGGGACTAGCGGGGGGGCGTGTTGTCTATGAGCAGTTCTTC.

The genes are TRBV27 and TRBJ2-3, with no clear D. CDR1 MNHEY and CDR2 SMNVEV come from the germline V gene (reference sequence). This CDR3 region has 14 residues. The V end was cut by 0 bases, the J end by 2 bases, with 6 bases between. The CDR3 DNA reads as TGTGCCAGCAGTTTATCGAGCACCACAGATACGCAGTATTTT. As protein: CASSLSSTTDTQYF.

There are a few counts of this clone. The genes are TRBV19 and TRBJ2-3; 8 nucleotides line up with TRBD2. Losses at the gene ends were 10 bases for V and 0 bases for J; bases not matched to a gene: 6. The germline CDR1 and CDR2 sequences are LNHDA and SQIVND (reference sequence). The CDR3 spans 14 residues. The CDR3: CATREGISTDTQYF. The CDR3 DNA reads as TGTGCCACCCGGGAGGGGATTAGCACAGATACGCAGTATTTT.

The chain joins TRBV6-5 to TRBJ2-7; D call uncertain. The V and J ends lost 2 bases and 5 bases respectively, with 13 bases between them. Germline loops: CDR1 MNHEY, CDR2 SVGAGI. The CDR3 has 14 amino acids. CDR3 bases: TGTGCCAGCAGTTACCGAGGTAACGATAACGAGCAGTACTTC. It is translated as CASSYRGNDNEQYF.

CDR3 residues: CASNLGGSYGYTF. DNA for the CDR3: TGTGCCAGCAACCTAGGGGGTAGCTATGGCTACACCTTC. This rearrangement joins TRBV5-6 to TRBJ1-2, with D maybe TRBD1 (6 bases). V was pared by 6 bases and J by 4 bases, with 13 bases between. Germline values: CDR1 SGHDT, CDR2 YYEEEE. This CDR3 has 13 residues. Drawing the rest from reference TRBV5-6 and TRBJ1-2, the complete variable domain is DAGVTQSPTHLIKTRGQQVTLRCSPKSGHDTVSWYQQALGQGPQFIFQYYEEEERQRGNFPDRFSGHQFPNYSSELNVNALLLGDSALYLCASNLGGSYGYTFGSGTRLTVV.

The V gene is TRBV7-8, the J gene TRBJ2-1; TRBD1 agrees at 9 bases. The J segment lost 8 bases and the V segment lost 5 bases, leaving 10 bases of the junction unmatched. This CDR3 region has 15 residues. Germline values: CDR1 SGHVS, CDR2 FQNEAQ. Written as DNA, the CDR3 is TGTGCCAGCAGCCTATCCGGGACAGGGACTTATGAGCAGTTCTTC. Translated, it gives CASSLSGTGTYEQFF.

In this sample, this clone turned up a few times. The V and J genes are TRBV25-1 and TRBJ1-6, with D perhaps TRBD1 (6 bases). The ends were cut back, 0 bases at V and 7 bases at J, with 13 bases in the middle. The CDR3 is 16 amino acids. Germline CDR1 reads MGHDK; CDR2 reads SYGVNS. This CDR3 is CASSEYTGMENSPLHF. CDR3 DNA sequence: TGTGCCAGCAGTGAATATACAGGGATGGAGAATTCACCCCTCCACTTT.

J is TRBJ2-3 and V is TRBV4-2; 7 bases fit TRBD2. The CDR3 sequence is 16 residues long. Germline V gives CDR1 LGHNA, CDR2 YNFKEQ. V lost 3 bases, J lost 0 bases, and 6 bases stayed unmatched. CDR3 region: CASSQVGGTSTDTQYF. The DNA of the CDR3 is TGTGCCAGCAGCCAGGTCGGGGGGACTAGCACAGATACGCAGTATTTT.

The CDR3 nucleotides are TGTGCCAGTAGTACCTACGTTGGGACAGGGTCGGGTGTGAGCACTGAAGCTTTCTTT. Protein: CASSTYVGTGSGVSTEAFF. The rearrangement uses TRBV19 and TRBJ1-1; TRBD1 matches 9 bases. Germline loops: CDR1 LNHDA, CDR2 SQIVND (reference sequence). With V trimmed by 4 bases and J by 4 bases, 19 bases remained unmatched. The CDR3 extends over 19 amino acids.

This chain links TRBV27 with TRBJ1-1; D possibly corresponds to TRBD1 (6 bases). Germline V gene data show CDR1 as MNHEY and CDR2 as SMNVEV (reference sequence). This CDR3 comprises 15 residues. The V and J ends lost 1 base and 9 bases respectively, with 18 bases between them. The chain's CDR3 is CASSLFSRGNVKAFF. The CDR3 bases are TGTGCCAGCAGTTTATTTTCCAGGGGCAACGTTAAAGCTTTCTTT.

V usage is TRBV7-9 and J usage is TRBJ2-2, with D possibly being TRBD2 (6 bases). In germline, CDR1 is SEHNR, CDR2 FQNEAQ (reference sequence). The ends were cut back, 5 bases at V and 3 bases at J, with 13 bases in the middle. This CDR3 spans 15 amino acids. The CDR3 loop reads CASSPRGGDTGELFF. The CDR3 DNA is TGTGCCAGCAGCCCCCGGGGAGGAGACACCGGGGAGCTGTTTTTT. Full variable domain (rest looked up from reference TRBV7-9 and TRBJ2-2): DTGVSQNPRHKITKRGQNVTFRCDPISEHNRLYWYRQTLGQGPEFLTYFQNEAQLEKSRLLSDRFSAERPKGSFSTLEIQRTEQGDSAMYLCASSPRGGDTGELFFGEGSRLTVL.

The J gene is TRBJ2-1, the V gene TRBV2; 10 nucleotides align to TRBD2. The CDR3 is made up of 13 amino acids. Looked up from germline, CDR1 is SNHLY and CDR2 is FYNNEI. Unmatched junction bases numbered 3, after V lost 9 bases and J lost 4 bases. The CDR3 DNA sequence: TGTGCCAGTAGCGGGGGGCTATACAATGAGCAGTTCTTC. It codes for CASSGGLYNEQFF.

The V and J genes are TRBV28 and TRBJ1-1, with a tentative D call TRBD1 (6 bases). Germline-derived CDR1 and CDR2 are MDHEN and SYDVKM. The CDR3 is 14 residues long. V lost 5 bases and J lost 7, with 17 bases in between. This CDR3 is CASSLLTGPIEAFF. Written as DNA, the CDR3 is TGTGCCAGCAGTCTTTTAACAGGGCCCATTGAAGCTTTCTTT.

This chain joins TRBV6-6 and TRBJ2-7; 8 bases match TRBD1. The CDR3 is 14 residues long. CDR1 and CDR2 (germline): MNHNY, SVGAGI (reference sequence). V shed 6 bases and J 5 bases; nucleotides not matched to a gene: 9. This chain's CDR3 is CASSLTGAYDEQYV. DNA of the CDR3: TGTGCCAGCAGCTTGACAGGGGCATACGACGAGCAGTACGTC.

The rearrangement joins TRBV2 to TRBJ2-1; 8 bases match TRBD2. CDR3 size: 14 residues. The V gene end was trimmed by 9 bases and the J gene end by 4 bases; junction bases not matched to a gene: 8. Germline lookup yields CDR1 SNHLY and CDR2 FYNNEI. CDR3 in amino acids: CASSIAGRYNEQFF. The CDR3 DNA is TGTGCCAGTTCAATAGCGGGGAGGTACAATGAGCAGTTCTTC.

The chain recombines TRBV5-1 with TRBJ2-5; possibly TRBD1 for D (7 bases). The CDR3 totals 17 residues. The germline V gene has CDR1 SGHRS and CDR2 YFSETQ. V lost 0 bases to trimming and J lost 4 bases, with 19 bases between them. CDR3 amino acids: CASSLEGARGGRETQYF. The CDR3 nucleotides are TGCGCCAGCAGCTTGGAGGGGGCGAGGGGAGGAAGAGAGACCCAGTACTTC.

This chain joins TRBV7-9 and TRBJ2-5; 7 nucleotides match TRBD2. Germline V gene lookup returns CDR1 SEHNR and CDR2 FQNEAQ (reference sequence). The CDR3 is made up of 15 amino acids. Trimming removed 4 bases from V and 2 bases from J; junction bases left unmatched: 7. The CDR3 protein is CASSSSGRDQETQYF. The DNA of the CDR3 is TGTGCCAGCAGCTCCTCGGGGAGGGATCAAGAGACCCAGTACTTC.

V is TRBV7-6 and J is TRBJ2-2, with TRBD1 matching 9 bases. CDR3 size: 16 residues. Germline V gives CDR1 SGHVS, CDR2 FNYEAQ. V shed 5 bases and J 3 bases; nucleotides not matched to a gene: 7. The CDR3 is CASSPYRGRDTGELFF. The CDR3 nucleotides read TGTGCCAGCAGCCCTTACAGGGGGCGCGACACCGGGGAGCTGTTTTTT.

The count of this clone is one. The J gene is TRBJ2-3, the V gene TRBV10-3; TRBD1 matches at 10 bases. The ends lost 6 bases at V and 6 bases at J; junction bases unmatched: 6. In germline, CDR1 is ENHRY, CDR2 SYGVKD. The CDR3 is 14 amino acids. In DNA, the CDR3 is TGTGCCATCAGGGAGACAGGGGGCCTGGATACGCAGTATTTT. The encoded protein is CAIRETGGLDTQYF.

The V call is TRBV18, the J call TRBJ1-6; 7 bases are a match to TRBD1. The CDR3 runs 18 residues. V lost 6 bases to trimming and J lost 10 bases; unmatched junction nucleotides: 21. Germline V gives CDR1 KGHSH, CDR2 LQKENI. The CDR3 DNA sequence: TGTGCCAGCTCCCTTGACAGTAGGGGGCCTGGCTTAGGGTCACCCCTCCACTTT. Amino acid sequence: CASSLDSRGPGLGSPLHF.

The chain links TRBV28 to TRBJ1-1; 8 bases are a match to TRBD1. Trimming cost V 3 bases and J 3 bases; bases outside gene matches: 3. Germline-derived CDR1 and CDR2 are MDHEN and SYDVKM. The CDR3 consists of 14 residues. CDR3 sequence reads: CASSLTGADTEAFF. CDR3 nucleotide sequence: TGTGCCAGCAGTTTGACAGGGGCCGACACTGAAGCTTTCTTT.

The V and J genes are TRBV5-4 and TRBJ2-3; tentative D call: TRBD1 (5 bases). This CDR3 contains 16 residues. In germline, CDR1 is SGHNT, CDR2 YYREEE (reference sequence). The V end lost 3 bases, the J end lost 4 bases, and 18 bases lay between the germline ends. CDR3 coding DNA: TGTGCCAGCAGCTACGTCGGAACAGGTTCTCCAGATACGCAGTATTTT. Its protein product is CASSYVGTGSPDTQYF.

The V and J genes are TRBV7-9 and TRBJ1-2; D gene ambiguous. Germline V gene sequence: CDR1 SEHNR, CDR2 FQNEAQ (reference sequence). The CDR3 is 13 amino acids. With 8 bases removed from V and 0 bases from J, the gap between germline ends came to 10 bases. CDR3 protein: CASRTGTNYGYTF. Written as DNA, the CDR3 is TGTGCCAGCCGGACGGGGACTAACTATGGCTACACCTTC.

V gene TRBV7-6 combines with J gene TRBJ2-1; 9 bases are a match to TRBD1. With 6 bases clipped from V and 4 bases from J, the junction kept 7 bases outside the gene matches. There are 15 residues in the CDR3. Germline CDR1 is SGHVS and CDR2 is FNYEAQ. CDR3 in DNA: TGTGCCAGCAGTCCTGGACAGGGGTCATACAATGAGCAGTTCTTC. Its protein is CASSPGQGSYNEQFF.

The chain has TRBV20-1 and TRBJ1-6; no firm D call. This CDR3 spans 11 amino acids. Looked up from germline, CDR1 is DFQATT and CDR2 is SNEGSKA (reference sequence). Trimming stripped 4 bases from V and 7 bases from J, with 5 bases between. The CDR3 is CSATLNSPLHF. The CDR3 region has the DNA TGCAGTGCTACACTAAATTCACCCCTCCACTTT.

J is TRBJ2-3 and V is TRBV7-7; TRBD2 matches at 10 bases. After removal of 0 bases from V and 4 bases from J, the junction contained 1 base not matched to a gene. The CDR3 runs 15 residues. From germline, CDR1 is SSHAT and CDR2 FNYEAQ (reference sequence). The CDR3 DNA reads as TGTGCCAGCAGCTTAGCGGGACTAGCGTCAGATACGCAGTATTTT. Translation gives CASSLAGLASDTQYF.

The rearrangement uses TRBV30 and TRBJ2-7; D is unresolved. Germline V CDR1 and CDR2: GTSNPN, SVGIG (reference sequence). V lost 2 bases, J lost 2 bases, and 19 bases lay in between. This CDR3 spans 16 amino acids. This chain's CDR3 is CAWSSPPVSQAYEQYF. Written as DNA, the CDR3 is TGTGCCTGGAGTTCCCCCCCGGTTTCCCAAGCCTACGAGCAGTACTTC.

This clone was detected only a few times. The genes are TRBV19 and TRBJ2-1; weak D call: TRBD2 (6 bases). This CDR3 is built from 19 residues. Germline V CDR1 and CDR2: LNHDA, SQIVND (reference sequence). V lost 1 base and J 2 bases, leaving 21 bases between the germline ends. Here the CDR3 DNA reads TGTGCCAGTAGTATAGCTTACTCCCTGAGGCGGGGAGCCTACAATGAGCAGTTCTTC. Translated: CASSIAYSLRRGAYNEQFF.

The chain carries TRBV13 and TRBJ2-2; 8 bases align to TRBD1. The CDR3 covers 14 residues. Trimming removed 6 bases from V and 0 bases from J; junction bases left unmatched: 0. The germline CDR1 and CDR2 sequences are PRHDT and FYEKMQ (reference sequence). The CDR3 nucleotides are TGTGCCAGCAGGACAGGGGCGAACACCGGGGAGCTGTTTTTT. Amino acid sequence: CASRTGANTGELFF.